This T cell receptor (beta chain) is drawn from a study of T cell responses to AZD1222 COVID-19 vaccine. Study information: The study pooled second doses at about 4 or about 12 weeks.

TCRdb's copy holds only in-frame clones and misses some; the assay was immunoSEQ multiplex PCR. The table includes about 150,000 clones, about 93% detected once. General observations from the study: Unmutated variant regions are reportedly targeted by nearly half of spike-specific TCRs. Baseline serology detected seropositivity in only five to seven AZD1222 recipients.

Germline V gives CDR1 SEHNR, CDR2 FQNEAQ (reference sequence). The V segment lost 5 bases and the J segment 1 base; nucleotides outside the gene matches: 5. CDR3 length: 15 residues. A note on this clone: Its antigen is not known.

This chain connects TRBV7-9 to TRBJ1-2; 9 bases match TRBD1. Sequenced here: peripheral blood, sampled on day 0 of AZD1222 vaccination. The TCR sequence derives from an adult in good health. The CDR3 loop reads CASSPTGGFNYGYTF. The CDR3 DNA reads TGTGCCAGCAGCCCGACAGGGGGTTTTAACTATGGCTACACCTTC.